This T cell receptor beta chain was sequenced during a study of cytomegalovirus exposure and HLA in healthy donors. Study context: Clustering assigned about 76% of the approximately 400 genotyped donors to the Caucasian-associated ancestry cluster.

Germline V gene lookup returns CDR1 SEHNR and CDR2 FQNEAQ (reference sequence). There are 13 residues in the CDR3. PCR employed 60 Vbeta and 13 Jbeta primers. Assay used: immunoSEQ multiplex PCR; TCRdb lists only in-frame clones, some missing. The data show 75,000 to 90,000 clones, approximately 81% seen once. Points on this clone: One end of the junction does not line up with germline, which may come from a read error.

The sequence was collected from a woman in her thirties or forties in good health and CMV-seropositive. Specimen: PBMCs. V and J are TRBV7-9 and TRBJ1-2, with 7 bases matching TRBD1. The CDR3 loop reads CSSSQTGAQGYTF. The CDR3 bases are TGTTCCAGCAGCCAAACAGGGGCGCAAGGCTACACCTTC.